This T cell receptor beta chain stems from a study of T cell repertoires in cytomegalovirus infection. The CDR3 is 20 amino acids. Germline lookup yields CDR1 SGHDT and CDR2 YYEEEE. V was pared by 0 bases and J by 5 bases, with 24 bases between. About this clonotype itself: Its antigen is still unknown.

TCRdb reprocessed the reads via MiXCR and lists one record per CDR3 protein. The repertoire includes about 770,000 distinct CDR3 sequences, around 29% of them detected once, and over 10% sits in the top ten. The sequence derives from a human donor in good health (CMV status not recorded). Some clones in this sample may be carry-over from other donors' samples. This rearrangement joins TRBV5-6 to TRBJ2-6, with a tentative D call TRBD1 (6 bases). The starting material was cultured CD8+ T cells from PBMCs, obtained from culture after CMV antigen stimulation. CDR3 coding DNA: TGTGCCAGCAGCTTGGCCAAGGGTTTGGGGGCAGTTACTTGGGCCAACGTCCTGACTTTC. Translation gives CASSLAKGLGAVTWANVLTF.